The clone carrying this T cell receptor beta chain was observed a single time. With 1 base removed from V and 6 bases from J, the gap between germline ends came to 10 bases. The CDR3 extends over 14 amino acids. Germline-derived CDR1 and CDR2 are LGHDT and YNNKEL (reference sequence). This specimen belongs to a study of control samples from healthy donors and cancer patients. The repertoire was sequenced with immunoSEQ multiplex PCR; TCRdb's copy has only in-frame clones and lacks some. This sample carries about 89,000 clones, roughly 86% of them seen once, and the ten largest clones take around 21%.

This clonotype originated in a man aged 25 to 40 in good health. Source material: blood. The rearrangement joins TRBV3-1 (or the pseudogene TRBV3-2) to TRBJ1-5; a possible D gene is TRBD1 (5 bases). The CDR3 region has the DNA TGTGCCAGCAGCCAAGCAGGGATTCGTCAGCCCCAGCATTTT. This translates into CASSQAGIRQPQHF.